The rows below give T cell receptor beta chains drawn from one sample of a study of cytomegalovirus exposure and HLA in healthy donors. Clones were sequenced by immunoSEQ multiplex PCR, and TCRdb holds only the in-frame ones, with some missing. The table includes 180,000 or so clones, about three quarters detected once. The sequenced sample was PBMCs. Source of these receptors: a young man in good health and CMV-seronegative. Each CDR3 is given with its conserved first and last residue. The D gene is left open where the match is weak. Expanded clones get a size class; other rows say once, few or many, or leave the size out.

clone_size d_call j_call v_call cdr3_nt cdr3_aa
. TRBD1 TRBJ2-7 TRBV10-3 TGTGCCATCAGCCGGACAGGGCCCCCCGAGCAGTACTTC CAISRTGPPEQYF
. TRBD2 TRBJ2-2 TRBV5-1 TGCGCCAGCAGCACATCCGGGACTAGCGGTCACACCGGGGAGCTGTTTTTT CASSTSGTSGHTGELFF
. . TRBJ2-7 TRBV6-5 TGTGCCAGCAGACAACCTCCCGACTACGAGCAGTACTTC CASRQPPDYEQYF
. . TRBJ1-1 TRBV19 TGTGCCAGTAGAAGACGGGTGAACACTGAAGCTTTCTTT CASRRRVNTEAFF
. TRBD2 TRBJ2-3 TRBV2 TGTGCCAGCAGAAGACTAGCGGTGGATACGCAGTATTTT CASRRLAVDTQYF
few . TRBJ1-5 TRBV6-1 TGTGCCAGCAGGGTGACAGGCATCAGCAATCAGCCCCAGCATTTT CASRVTGISNQPQHF
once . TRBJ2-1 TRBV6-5 TGTGCCAGCAGTTACTCGGGCTCGTGGAATGAGCAGTTCTTC CASSYSGSWNEQFF
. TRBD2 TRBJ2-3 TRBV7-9 TGTGCCAGCAGCTTACTACTAGCGGGCAGCACAGATACGCAGTATTTT CASSLLLAGSTDTQYF
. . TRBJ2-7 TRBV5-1 TGCGCCAGCAGCTTGGAGGGGGGGACCTACGAGCAGTACTTC CASSLEGGTYEQYF
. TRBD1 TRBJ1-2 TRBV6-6 TGTGCCAGCAGGGGGGACAGGGGTCCCTATGGCTACACCTTC CASRGDRGPYGYTF
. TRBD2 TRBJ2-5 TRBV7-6 TGTGCCAGCAGCCGGACTAGCGGGGGTTCGGAGACCCAGTACTTC CASSRTSGGSETQYF
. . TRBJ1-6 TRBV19 TGTGCCAGTAGTACTAGACCCTATAATTCACCCCTCCACTTT CASSTRPYNSPLHF
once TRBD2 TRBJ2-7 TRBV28 TGTGCCAGCAGTTCTAGCGGACCCTACGAGCAGTACTTC CASSSSGPYEQYF
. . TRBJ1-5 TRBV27 TGTGCCAGCAGTTTAGGGCCAGGAGGTCAGCCCCAGCATTTT CASSLGPGGQPQHF
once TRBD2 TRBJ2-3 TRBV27 TGTGCCAGCAAACCTAGCGGAGTCCAGGAGGGAACAGATACGCAGTATTTT CASKPSGVQEGTDTQYF
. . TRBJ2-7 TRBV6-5 TGTGCCAGCAGCCAATCAGGGTTCTACGGGCAGTACTTC CASSQSGFYGQYF